This T cell receptor beta chain was recovered during a study of cytomegalovirus exposure and HLA in healthy donors (dated by TCRdb to the late 2010s). Study-wide context: An earlier analysis of 587 of the donors reported about 250 Gb of sequence data and 100 million to 140 million unique TCR beta sequences from some 180 million T cells. An early release covering over 500 HLA-typed donors comprised approximately 300 gigabases of sequencing data and around 86 million unique TCR sequences. Of the roughly 410 genotyped donors, 81% were placed in the genetic ancestry cluster associated with self-reported Caucasian donors. The study was designed to test whether signatures of past pathogen exposure could be identified by cataloging public T cell receptors. Using immunosequencing, the study profiled T cell repertoires from 666 subjects and related those repertoires to cytomegalovirus serostatus. Along with the roughly 670-subject first cohort, a separate validation cohort of over 90 different subjects was used. High-throughput TCR immunosequencing, statistical association of individual TCRs with disease status, and machine learning were combined to predict cytomegalovirus infection status. To study patterns of TCR occurrence, a later analysis re-analyzed previously published TCR beta repertoires from several hundred donors and added high-resolution HLA genotyping. In the later analysis, no new phenotypic data were used to find candidate immune exposures; instead, reliance was placed on TCR beta sequences and their occurrence across donors. An earlier analysis of 587 of the donors used high-throughput TCR beta sequencing to judge whether each TCR beta V gene segment behaved as functional or pseudogenic. Donor age, sex, ethnicity and CMV serostatus were compiled alongside the repertoire data. In a later genetic analysis, genome-wide SNP genotypes for 398 of the 666 donors were used, and that subset was treated as a discovery cohort. All discovery cohort repertoires had been generated using a single sequencing platform. Both class I and class II loci were covered by HLA typing, at four-digit resolution. Typing coverage differed by locus: A, B, C, DRB1 and DQB1 were typed in roughly 629-640 donors, DQA1 in roughly 510, DPA1 in 600 to 610, and DPB1 in 450 to 490. Because of strong linkage in the cohort, 4 to 6 DR-DQ haplotypes were treated as single units for association and clustering. Among under 450 genotyped donors of the cohort, an average of approximately 230,000 unique TCR beta nucleotide sequences were sequenced per donor, around 18% of them non-productive.

CDR3 length: 17 amino acids, cysteine to phenylalanine. Just the 51-base CDR3 DNA is kept, in frame starting at base 1. Via the germline V gene, CDR1 is SGHDT and CDR2 YYEEEE. Germline trimming amounts to 1 base on V and 2 bases on J, with 7 as the count of junction bases outside the gene matches. Comments on this clone: The antigen it binds to is not known. Per-base quality was not reported, and no clone a single base away is much larger than it.

General study outcomes and caveats: According to a later analysis, parvovirus B19, influenza, CMV and Epstein-Barr virus appeared linked to several top co-occurrence clusters. A later genetic analysis reported fewer N-insertions in productive TCRs among donors in an Asian-associated ancestry cluster than the approximately 670-donor mean. In a later analysis, most CMV-associated TCR beta chains were found to appear HLA-restricted, with HLA associations seemingly driven largely by CMV exposure. According to the authors, the approach could potentially be generalized to other disease states and immunological phenotypes. For the cohort, immune exposure information was limited to CMV serostatus. A cluster of highly shared sequence variants was judged likely to represent a technical artifact of the sequencing pipeline. HLA typing was unavailable for some donors at each locus, so association tests used only the typed subset. The 87-base-pair reads could not distinguish some IMGT-functional V segments, including TRBV6-2 and TRBV6-3, so those segments were excluded. In vitro tests confirmed that a few of the cytomegalovirus-associated TCR beta chains recognize cytomegalovirus antigens. Correlated functional status among segregating V segments might be attributable to linkage disequilibrium, but an unknown experimental factor could not be ruled out. V-gene and J-gene trimming of TCR beta chains was associated with a missense DCLRE1C variant in a later genetic analysis, and the association was replicated in an independent cohort. A further reported finding was that TCR beta sequences accurately predicted the HLA-A and HLA-B alleles for most subjects in the first cohort. Sequencing depth was assumed to be roughly uniform across donors in the presence/absence analyses, though that assumption may not hold. In the study, about 150 TCR beta chains were listed as associated with cytomegalovirus. Specific HLA alleles were associated with 15,000 to 20,000 TCR beta sequences at a false discovery rate of 0.05 in a later analysis. Assigning TCR associations to individual alleles was difficult when HLA alleles, especially DR and DQ, strongly co-occurred. A later analysis found that TCR association rates varied across HLA loci, with DRB1 alleles showing the most associated TCRs and HLA-C alleles the fewest. The classifier was reported to diagnose cytomegalovirus status with high specificity and sensitivity in both the original cohort and the validation cohort. Because counts were too low, 15 to 20 rarely observed V segments, including chromosome 9 orphons, were left out of the earlier analysis of 500 to 650 of the donors. The cohort was sequenced for TCR beta chains only, and without alpha or paired-chain data the features that could be detected were limited. A later analysis found that HLA-associated TCR beta chains were more clonally expanded and had lower generation probabilities than equally common non-associated chains. In an earlier analysis of around 600 of the donors, most TCR beta V segments were observed in productive rearrangements about 87% or about 30% of the time, broadly matching IMGT annotations. Across donors, most TCR sequences were observed very rarely, whereas some public TCRs were present in many individuals.

The cohort was made up of under 800 healthy bone marrow donors. At the time of sampling, every cohort member was nominally healthy, though immune exposures that went unrecorded were likely present. The donor was CMV seropositive and belonged to the group of some 290 seropositive cohort members. A peripheral blood sample was collected from each donor, and TCR beta sequencing was performed on peripheral blood mononuclear cells. The Qiagen DNeasy Blood Extraction Kit was used to extract genomic DNA from the blood cell samples. Libraries came from the immunoSEQ multiplex PCR assay. The multiplex PCR relied on a mix of 60 forward primers for TCR Vbeta segments and 13 reverse primers for TCR Jbeta segments. The CDR3 region of rearranged TCR beta genes was amplified from genomic DNA by a multiplex PCR assay. Amplified TCR beta libraries were sequenced as 87-base-pair reads on the Illumina HiSeq System. The original methods were these. A later analysis counted about 80 million unique TCR beta chains across the 666 repertoires, and roughly 9.9 million of these chains were shared by at least two donors. A nearest-neighbor algorithm error-corrected the raw reads and collapsed the reads into unique sequences, merging closely related sequences to remove PCR and sequencing errors. To assign V, D and J gene segments, CDR3 sequences were aligned to IMGT reference sequences. Each retained sequence needed at least a six-nucleotide match to both a V gene segment and a J gene segment. Rearrangements were called productive when the CDR3 lacked stop codons and stayed in frame with V and J; all others were non-productive. Following IMGT convention, CDR3 was defined as the stretch from the second conserved V-encoded cysteine up to the conserved J-encoded phenylalanine. Sequences without an unambiguous match to a single V gene segment were excluded from the earlier analysis of over 500 of the donors. In an earlier analysis of about 590 of the donors, a V segment was called functional when productive rearrangements were above 56.7%, and segregating when the standard deviation between donors exceeded 5%. A statistical classification framework was built to diagnose cytomegalovirus status from the catalog of TCR beta chain sequences. In a later analysis, TCR nucleotide sequences were compared against IMGT/GENE-DB human TR gene sequences so that V and J genes could be assigned. A later analysis assigned CDR3 sequences and most-parsimonious VDJ recombination scenarios with the TCRdist pipeline. In a later analysis, each TCR beta chain was defined by its CDR3 amino acid sequence together with its V-gene family, and reads without a unique V-gene family were excluded. A later analysis removed several hundred highly shared, low-generation-probability nucleotide sequences to deal with suspected cross-contamination and a sequencing artifact. A later analysis calculated a clonal expansion index for each public chain from normalized within-repertoire ranks of inferred template counts. In a later analysis, generation probabilities were computed using a VDJ recombination model fitted to out-of-frame rearrangements, and the results were checked against IGoR. Hypergeometric tests were used in a later analysis to score TCR-TCR, TCR-HLA and TCR-CMV co-occurrence, with a repertoire-size bias correction applied to the TCR pairs. In a later analysis, false discovery rates were estimated by permuting HLA or CMV assignments 20 times. A later analysis grouped co-occurring TCRs with DBSCAN, adding TCRdist sequence similarity when clustering within HLA-allele-positive subsets. Repertoires with fewer than 30,000 or more than 120,000 public chains, plus five repertoires with anomalous nucleotide sharing, were excluded from co-occurrence clustering. This is the immuneACCESS table as TCRdb keeps it, with only in-frame sequences that have V and J called. A part of the clones is gone; compared with another copy, unresolved V genes explain less than half, and the rest is unexplained. V and J calls and clone size are as listed in that table; D and trimming were resolved from the DNA. The sample table lists 90,000 to 150,000 clones, 77% of them with a count of one. The top ten clonotypes cover approximately 5.5% of the sample.

The clonotype comes from a man between 18 and 29 years old in good health and CMV-seropositive. Recombination connected TRBV5-6 to TRBJ1-5; TRBD1 aligns with 9 central bases. The sample comprised PBMCs. In nucleotide form, the sequence is TGTGCCAGCAGCTTGTTGGGGACAGGGAGAGGCAATCAGCCCCAGCATTTT. It encodes CASSLLGTGRGNQPQHF.